The next 31 T cell receptor beta chains were all read from a single sample in a study of shared clonotypes between healthy human individuals. Only in-frame clones appear in the TCRdb table, and some are missing; sequencing was by immunoSEQ multiplex PCR. The table includes roughly 2.2 million clones, 85% to 95% detected once. The sample was naive CD4+ T cells from PBMCs. Subset described: CD45RA+ positively selected. These receptors were taken from a man younger than 35 in good health. Some clones in this sample may be carry-over from other donors' samples.

With respect to this clone: This CDR3 is also generated by other DNA sequences in the sample. This chain uses TRBV7-2 with TRBJ2-2, with D uncertain. Germline V gene sequence: CDR1 SGHTA, CDR2 FQGNSA. V was cut by 0 bases and J by 4 bases, with 3 bases left in between. The CDR3 length is 13 residues. The CDR3 is CASSLAGTGELFF. In DNA form, the CDR3 reads TGTGCCAGCAGCTTAGCTGGCACCGGGGAGCTGTTTTTT.

The chain carries TRBV15 and TRBJ2-7; TRBD2 matches at 7 bases. Germline trimming cut 1 base from V and 5 bases from J; bases unmatched to any gene: 5. Germline CDR1 reads LNHNV; CDR2 reads YYDKDF (reference sequence). This CDR3 is built from 14 residues. Here the CDR3 reads CATSRGVGGDEQYF. CDR3 sequence (DNA): TGTGCCACCAGCAGAGGGGTGGGAGGGGACGAGCAGTACTTC.

V and J are TRBV30 and TRBJ2-7; 10 bases agree with TRBD1. The germline V gene encodes CDR1 GTSNPN and CDR2 SVGIG (reference sequence). The CDR3 spans 14 residues. V trimming: 4 bases; J trimming: 2 bases; junction bases outside the gene matches: 5. CDR3 region: CAWKRGQGTYEQYF. CDR3 nucleotide sequence: TGTGCCTGGAAAAGGGGACAGGGGACCTACGAGCAGTACTTC.

The chain employs TRBV5-1 and TRBJ2-7, with D perhaps being TRBD1 or TRBD2 (5 bases each). Trimming left V 0 bases short and J 0 bases short, with 10 bases between. The germline gives CDR1 SGHRS, CDR2 YFSETQ. The CDR3 length is 15 residues. The DNA for the CDR3 is TGCGCCAGCAGCTTGGCCGGGGCCAACTCCTACGAGCAGTACTTC. Its translation: CASSLAGANSYEQYF.

The chain carries TRBV18 and TRBJ1-1; no clear D gene. Trimming cost V 1 base and J 7 bases, with 4 bases left between them. CDR1 is KGHSH, CDR2 LQKENI, per germline. There are 11 residues in the CDR3. Written as DNA, the CDR3 is TGTGCCAGCTCACCACAGGTTGAAGCTTTCTTT. Amino acid sequence: CASSPQVEAFF.

The DNA for the CDR3 is TGCGCCAGCAGCTTGGATGAGGCAGATACGCAGTATTTT. Protein product: CASSLDEADTQYF. The chain couples TRBV4-1 to TRBJ2-3; D not certain. V shed 5 bases and J shed 4 bases, with 10 bases lying between them. The CDR3 has 13 residues. Germline CDR1 and CDR2: MGHRA and YSYEKL.

The chain recombines TRBV11-1 with TRBJ2-3; D possibly corresponds to TRBD1 (6 bases). The germline V gene has CDR1 SGHAT and CDR2 FQDESV (reference sequence). The CDR3 is made up of 15 amino acids. V was trimmed by 1 base and J by 2 bases, leaving 10 bases between them. Here the CDR3 DNA reads TGTGCCAGCAGCTTAGGTACAGGGACCACAGATACGCAGTATTTT. Translating it yields CASSLGTGTTDTQYF.

This CDR3 reads CSVVRGGEQYF. DNA of the CDR3: TGCAGCGTTGTGCGGGGAGGCGAGCAGTACTTC. The V and J genes are TRBV29-1 and TRBJ2-7; D is perhaps TRBD2 (6 bases). Trimming took 4 bases from V and 6 from J, leaving 10 bases between them. Germline lookup yields CDR1 SQVTM and CDR2 ANQGSEA. The CDR3 contains 11 residues.

This sequence joins TRBV9 and TRBJ1-2, with D perhaps matching TRBD1 (5 bases). Trimming removed 0 bases from V and 3 bases from J, with 12 bases in between. The germline gives CDR1 SGDLS, CDR2 YYNGEE. The CDR3 covers 15 residues. CDR3 DNA: TGTGCCAGCAGCGTAGGGGGCAGGGTAGACTATGGCTACACCTTC. Residues: CASSVGGRVDYGYTF.

The chain joins TRBV10-2 to TRBJ2-7; a possible D gene is TRBD1 (5 bases). Germline V CDR1 and CDR2: WSHSY, SAAADI. The CDR3 spans 14 residues. Deletions cut 3 bases from V and 1 base from J, with 10 bases between. The CDR3 DNA is TGCGCCAGCAGTGAACAGGCGTCGTCCTACGAGCAGTACTTC. Residues: CASSEQASSYEQYF.

About this clone: The same CDR3 is also encoded by other DNA sequences in this sample. CDR3 sequence: CASSPGDSTDTQYF. CDR3 coding DNA: TGCGCCAGCAGCCCAGGGGACAGCACAGATACGCAGTATTTT. The chain links TRBV5-1 to TRBJ2-3; D is perhaps TRBD1 (6 bases). V shed 4 bases and J shed 0 bases, with 9 bases lying between them. Germline V gives CDR1 SGHRS, CDR2 YFSETQ. The CDR3 consists of 14 residues.

The chain couples TRBV5-4 to TRBJ2-5; D may be TRBD1 (7 bases). V was clipped by 4 bases and J by 5 bases, with 15 bases between them. The germline CDR1 and CDR2 sequences are SGHNT and YYREEE (reference sequence). The CDR3 has 14 residues. Here the CDR3 reads CASSRRDSGETQYF. In nucleotides, the CDR3 is TGTGCCAGCAGCCGGAGGGACAGCGGGGAGACCCAGTACTTC.

A word on this clone: The sample has other DNA sequences that encode this CDR3 too. The chain links TRBV29-1 to TRBJ2-1; D ambiguous. V lost 5 bases and J lost 0, with 8 bases in between. Looked up from germline, CDR1 is SQVTM and CDR2 is ANQGSEA. The CDR3 sequence is 13 residues long. CDR3 protein: CSVRASSYNEQFF. The CDR3 nucleotides read TGCAGCGTTAGGGCGAGCTCCTACAATGAGCAGTTCTTC.

The chain uses TRBV7-3 and TRBJ2-7, with 7 bases matching TRBD2. The CDR3 is made up of 16 amino acids. The germline V gene encodes CDR1 SGHTA and CDR2 FQGTGA. The ends lost 2 bases at V and 5 bases at J; junction bases unmatched: 12. In nucleotides, the CDR3 is TGTGCCAGCAGCTTAGCTGCGGGAGCCCCAATGGACGAGCAGTACTTC. Translated: CASSLAAGAPMDEQYF.

The V and J genes are TRBV15 and TRBJ2-1, with TRBD1 matching 7 bases. J was trimmed by 5 bases and V by 5 bases; bases with no gene match: 3. The CDR3 loop spans 13 amino acids. CDR1 and CDR2 (germline): LNHNV, YYDKDF (reference sequence). As DNA, the CDR3 is TGTGCCACCAGCTGGGACAGAAACAATGAGCAGTTCTTC. This sequence encodes CATSWDRNNEQFF.

The CDR3 DNA sequence: TGCGCCAGCACGGGGCCGGGACAGGGGCTCAATGAGCAGTTCTTC. It specifies CASTGPGQGLNEQFF. The chain has TRBV5-1 and TRBJ2-1, with 10 bases fitting TRBD1. The J segment lost 6 bases and the V segment lost 6 bases, leaving 9 bases of the junction unmatched. This CDR3 comprises 15 residues. The germline V gene has CDR1 SGHRS and CDR2 YFSETQ.

The chain recombines TRBV7-2 with TRBJ2-7; no firm D call. The CDR3 covers 15 residues. Looked up from germline, CDR1 is SGHTA and CDR2 is FQGNSA. Trimming took off 3 bases at V and 2 bases at J, with 14 bases between the two ends. CDR3 nucleotide sequence: TGTGCCAGCAGCTTTATGCCCGAGTCAGCCTACGAGCAGTACTTC. Translated: CASSFMPESAYEQYF. Filled out from reference TRBV7-2 and TRBJ2-7, the complete variable domain reads GAGVSQSPSNKVTEKGKDVELRCDPISGHTALYWYRQSLGQGLEFLIYFQGNSAPDKSGLPSDRFSAERTGGSVSTLTIQRTQQEDSAVYLCASSFMPESAYEQYFGPGTRLTVT.

J is TRBJ2-3 and V is TRBV5-1; D gene unclear. Germline V gene lookup returns CDR1 SGHRS and CDR2 YFSETQ. This CDR3 is built from 14 residues. V was pared by 3 bases and J by 2 bases, with 10 bases between. In DNA, the CDR3 is TGCGCCAGCAGCTCAATCGCCTTCACAGATACGCAGTATTTT. Translating gives CASSSIAFTDTQYF.

The chain combines TRBV13 with TRBJ1-1, with TRBD1 identical over 10 bases. With V trimmed by 11 bases and J by 1 base, 13 bases remained unmatched. The CDR3 loop spans 16 amino acids. Germline CDR1 is PRHDT and CDR2 is FYEKMQ (reference sequence). CDR3 nucleotides: TGTGCCTCGGCATTTAGGACAGGGGGAGGGAACACTGAAGCTTTCTTT. Amino acids: CASAFRTGGGNTEAFF.

This rearrangement joins TRBV5-6 to TRBJ1-2; D unresolved. This CDR3 is built from 13 residues. CDR1 is SGHDT, CDR2 YYEEEE, per germline. Trimming took off 2 bases at V and 8 bases at J, with 13 bases between the two ends. The CDR3 protein is CASSFRGLYGYTF. The CDR3, as DNA: TGTGCCAGCAGCTTCAGAGGGCTCTACGGCTACACCTTC. The complete variable domain, with remaining parts taken from reference TRBV5-6 and TRBJ1-2, reads DAGVTQSPTHLIKTRGQQVTLRCSPKSGHDTVSWYQQALGQGPQFIFQYYEEEERQRGNFPDRFSGHQFPNYSSELNVNALLLGDSALYLCASSFRGLYGYTFGSGTRLTVV.

The V call is TRBV28, the J call TRBJ1-2; TRBD1 might be the D (5 bases). The CDR3 contains 15 residues. Germline V gene sequence: CDR1 MDHEN, CDR2 SYDVKM. The ends were cut back, 6 bases at V and 4 bases at J, with 18 bases in the middle. The CDR3 coding sequence is TGTGCCAGCAGCTCACCGGGACGGATTATCTATGGCTACACCTTC. It specifies CASSSPGRIIYGYTF.

The chain employs TRBV28 and TRBJ2-5; D assignment may be TRBD1 or TRBD2 (5 bases each). The germline gives CDR1 MDHEN, CDR2 SYDVKM. The V end was cut by 4 bases, the J end by 4 bases, with 13 bases between. This CDR3 comprises 14 residues. The DNA for the CDR3 is TGTGCCAGCAGTTACGGGAAGGGGCTAGAGACCCAGTACTTC. It yields the protein CASSYGKGLETQYF. Full variable domain (remainder filled in from reference TRBV28 and TRBJ2-5): DVKVTQSSRYLVKRTGEKVFLECVQDMDHENMFWYRQDPGLGLRLIYFSYDVKMKEKGDIPEGYSVSREKKERFSLILESASTNQTSMYLCASSYGKGLETQYFGPGTRLLVL.

The chain combines TRBV4-2 with TRBJ2-7; 9 nucleotides match TRBD1. This CDR3 spans 17 amino acids. V trimming: 0 bases; J trimming: 2 bases; junction bases outside the gene matches: 8. The V gene's germline CDR1 is LGHNA and CDR2 YNFKEQ. CDR3 protein: CASSQDQWDREPYEQYF. The CDR3 DNA follows: TGTGCCAGCAGCCAAGACCAATGGGACAGGGAACCCTACGAGCAGTACTTC.

The gene calls are TRBV28 and TRBJ1-5; D perhaps matches TRBD1 (6 bases). This CDR3 spans 14 amino acids. Germline CDR1 MDHEN, CDR2 SYDVKM. Trimming pared 5 bases from V and 7 bases from J, leaving 15 bases between. The CDR3 DNA follows: TGTGCCAGCAGTACGCAGGGGCCGGGGCAGCCCCAGCATTTT. Residues: CASSTQGPGQPQHF. The full variable domain, its missing parts supplied by reference TRBV28 and TRBJ1-5, is DVKVTQSSRYLVKRTGEKVFLECVQDMDHENMFWYRQDPGLGLRLIYFSYDVKMKEKGDIPEGYSVSREKKERFSLILESASTNQTSMYLCASSTQGPGQPQHFGDGTRLSIL.

Turning to this clone: The sample carries other DNA sequences with the same CDR3. The chain joins TRBV18 to TRBJ2-2; D remains unclear. Germline CDR1 and CDR2: KGHSH and LQKENI. V lost 4 bases and J 0 bases, leaving 6 bases between the germline ends. CDR3 length: 14 residues. CDR3 in DNA: TGTGCCAGCTCACAGGGAACGAACACCGGGGAGCTGTTTTTT. Translation gives CASSQGTNTGELFF.

In regard to this clone: At the DNA level, this CDR3 is encoded by other sequences in the same sample as well. The V gene is TRBV5-1, the J gene TRBJ2-3, with TRBD2 matching 10 bases. The trim removed 4 bases at V and 4 bases at J, leaving 3 bases unmatched. The CDR3 extends over 14 amino acids. Germline loops: CDR1 SGHRS, CDR2 YFSETQ. In DNA, the CDR3 is TGCGCCAGCAGCCTTACTAGCGGGGCAGATACGCAGTATTTT. Translating it yields CASSLTSGADTQYF.

This chain's CDR3 is CASSIRDRCLEQYF. The CDR3 DNA reads TGCGCCAGCTCGATTAGGGACAGGTGCCTCGAGCAGTACTTC. J is TRBJ2-7 and V is TRBV10-1; the match to TRBD1 covers 8 bases. Germline V gene data show CDR1 as WNHNN and CDR2 as SYGVQD (reference sequence). CDR3 length: 14 residues. Losses at the gene ends were 8 bases for V and 6 bases for J; bases not matched to a gene: 12.

The rearrangement uses TRBV18 and TRBJ1-1; D might be TRBD1 (5 bases). The CDR3 contains 13 residues. The V gene lost 6 bases and the J gene lost 1 base, with 9 bases spanning the gap. From germline, CDR1 is KGHSH and CDR2 LQKENI. The CDR3 loop is CASSDSQNTEAFF. In DNA form, the CDR3 reads TGTGCCAGCTCCGACAGCCAGAACACTGAAGCTTTCTTT.

This clone was observed once. V gene TRBV5-1 combines with J gene TRBJ2-1; 7 bases line up with TRBD2. Trimming at V came to 4 bases and at J to 8 bases, leaving 6 bases not matched to a gene. The germline V gene has CDR1 SGHRS and CDR2 YFSETQ. The CDR3 spans 13 residues. For the CDR3, the DNA is TGCGCCAGCAGCCCGGGAGGTAGGGATGAGCAGTTCTTC. It codes for CASSPGGRDEQFF.

CDR3 amino acids: CASSDSSGRAGTDTQYF. The CDR3, as DNA: TGTGCCAGCAGTGATTCCAGCGGGAGGGCCGGCACAGATACGCAGTATTTT. V is TRBV6-1 and J is TRBJ2-3; 10 bases line up with TRBD2. The CDR3 sequence is 17 residues long. CDR1 is MNHNS and CDR2 is SASEGT in the germline V gene. V was clipped by 3 bases and J by 1 base; unmatched bases: 7.

A few counts support this clone. The V and J genes are TRBV2 and TRBJ1-5; possible D gene TRBD1, 5 bases. V lost 6 bases to trimming and J lost 5 bases, with 5 bases between them. CDR3 length: 11 amino acids. Germline V lookup: CDR1 SNHLY, CDR2 FYNNEI. The CDR3 is CASRQDQPQHF. The CDR3 coding sequence is TGTGCCAGCAGACAGGATCAGCCCCAGCATTTT. The entire variable domain, with the rest obtained from reference TRBV2 and TRBJ1-5, is as follows: EPEVTQTPSHQVTQMGQEVILRCVPISNHLYFYWYRQILGQKVEFLVSFYNNEISEKSEIFDDQFSVERPDGSNFTLKIRSTKLEDSAMYFCASRQDQPQHFGDGTRLSIL.